This T cell receptor (beta chain) is drawn from a study of radiotherapy plus CTLA-4 blockade in lung cancer. Whole-study findings and limits: The best predictor of response was reported to be early blood T cell clone dynamics, with interferon-beta. Clones derived from tumor TCRs expanded in blood after radiotherapy plus ipilimumab.

This CDR3 is 13 amino acids long. From germline, CDR1 is SGHVS and CDR2 FQNEAQ. The ends were cut back, 3 bases at V and 4 bases at J, with 9 bases in the middle. Comment on this clone: Its antigen is undetermined.

Method: immunoSEQ multiplex PCR; TCRdb's copy keeps in-frame clones and lacks some. The sample contains about 28,000 clones, 70% to 80% of which appear only once. The chain links TRBV7-8 to TRBJ1-2, with D uncertain. This clonotype originated in a human donor with non-small cell lung cancer who had stable disease on radiotherapy plus ipilimumab. This specimen consisted of peripheral blood, obtained from a patient treated with radiotherapy plus ipilimumab. CDR3 amino acids: CASSLAPLYGYTF. The CDR3 DNA follows: TGTGCCAGCAGCTTGGCGCCCCTCTATGGCTACACCTTC.